This entry describes one TCR beta chain. After removal of 0 bases from V and 3 bases from J, the junction contained 1 base not matched to a gene. In germline, CDR1 is SGDLS, CDR2 YYNGEE. The CDR3 is 15 residues long. The sample is drawn from a study of cytomegalovirus exposure and HLA in healthy donors. Amplification used 60 Vbeta primers and 13 Jbeta primers. Produced via immunoSEQ multiplex PCR; TCRdb's table is partial and in-frame only. The sample yields over 80,000 clones, about 83% seen once. This chain connects TRBV9 to TRBJ1-2; TRBD1 matches 11 bases. Sequenced material: PBMCs. This clonotype was obtained from a man in his sixties in good health and CMV-seropositive. As DNA, the CDR3 is TGTGCCAGCAGCGTAGGGACAGGGGGCGACTATGGCTACACCTTC. It encodes CASSVGTGGDYGYTF.